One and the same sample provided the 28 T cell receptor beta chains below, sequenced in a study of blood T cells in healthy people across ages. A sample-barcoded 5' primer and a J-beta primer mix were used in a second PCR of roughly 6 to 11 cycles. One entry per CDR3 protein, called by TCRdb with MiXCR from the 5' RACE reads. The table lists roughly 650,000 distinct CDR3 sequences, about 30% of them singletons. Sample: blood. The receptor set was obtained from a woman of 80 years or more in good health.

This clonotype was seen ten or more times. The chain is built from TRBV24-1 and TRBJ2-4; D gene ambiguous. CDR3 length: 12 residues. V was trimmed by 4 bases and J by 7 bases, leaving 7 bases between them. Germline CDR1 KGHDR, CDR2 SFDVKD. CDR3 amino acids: CATSDLRNIQYF. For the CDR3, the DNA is TGTGCCACCAGTGACCTCAGGAACATTCAGTACTTC.

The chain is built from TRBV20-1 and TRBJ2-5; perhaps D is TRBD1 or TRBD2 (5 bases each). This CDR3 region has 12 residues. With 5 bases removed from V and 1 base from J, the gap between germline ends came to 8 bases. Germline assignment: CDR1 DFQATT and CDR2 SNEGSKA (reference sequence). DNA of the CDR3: TGCAGTGCTGGTGGGGGCCAAGAGACCCAGTACTTC. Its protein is CSAGGGQETQYF.

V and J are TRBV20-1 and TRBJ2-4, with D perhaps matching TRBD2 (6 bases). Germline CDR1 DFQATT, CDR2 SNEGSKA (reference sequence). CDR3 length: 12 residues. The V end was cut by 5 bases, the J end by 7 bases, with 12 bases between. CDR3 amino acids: CSAGGFSNIQYF. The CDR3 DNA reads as TGCAGTGCTGGGGGGTTTTCGAACATTCAGTACTTC.

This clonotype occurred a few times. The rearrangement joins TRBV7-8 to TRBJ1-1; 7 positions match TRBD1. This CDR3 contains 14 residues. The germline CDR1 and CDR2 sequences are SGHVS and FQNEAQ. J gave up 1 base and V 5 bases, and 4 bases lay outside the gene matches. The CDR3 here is CASSQYRGNTEAFF. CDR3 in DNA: TGTGCCAGCAGCCAGTACAGGGGGAACACTGAAGCTTTCTTT.

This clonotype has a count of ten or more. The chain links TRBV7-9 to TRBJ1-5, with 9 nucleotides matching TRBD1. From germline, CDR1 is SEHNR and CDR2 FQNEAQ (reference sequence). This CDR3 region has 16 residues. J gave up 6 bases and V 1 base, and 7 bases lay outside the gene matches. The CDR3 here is CASSLGGGQGGQPQHF. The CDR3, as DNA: TGTGCCAGCAGCTTAGGAGGGGGACAGGGCGGTCAGCCCCAGCATTTT.

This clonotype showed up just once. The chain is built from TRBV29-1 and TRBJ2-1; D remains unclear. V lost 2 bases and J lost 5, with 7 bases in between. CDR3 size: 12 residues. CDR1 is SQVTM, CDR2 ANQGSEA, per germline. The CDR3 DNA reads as TGCAGCGTTGAACGACGGGACAATGAGCAGTTCTTC. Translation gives CSVERRDNEQFF.

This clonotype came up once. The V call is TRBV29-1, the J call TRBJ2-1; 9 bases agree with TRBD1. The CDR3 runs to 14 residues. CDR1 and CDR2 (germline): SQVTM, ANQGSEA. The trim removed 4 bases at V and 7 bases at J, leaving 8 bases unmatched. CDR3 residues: CSVGNRGLRNEQFF. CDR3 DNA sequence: TGCAGCGTTGGTAACAGGGGGCTTAGGAATGAGCAGTTCTTC.

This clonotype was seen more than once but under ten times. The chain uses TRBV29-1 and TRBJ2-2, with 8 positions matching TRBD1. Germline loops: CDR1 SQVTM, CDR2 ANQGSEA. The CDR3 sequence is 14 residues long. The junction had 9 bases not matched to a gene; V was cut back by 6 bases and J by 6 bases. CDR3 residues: CSVWTGMIAGELFF. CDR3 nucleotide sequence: TGCAGCGTGTGGACAGGGATGATTGCCGGGGAGCTGTTTTTT.

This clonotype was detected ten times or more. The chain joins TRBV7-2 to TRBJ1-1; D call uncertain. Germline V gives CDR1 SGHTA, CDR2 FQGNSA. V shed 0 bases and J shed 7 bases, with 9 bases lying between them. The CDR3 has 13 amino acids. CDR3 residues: CASSLAGYGEAFF. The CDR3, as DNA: TGTGCCAGCAGCTTAGCAGGGTACGGTGAAGCTTTCTTT.

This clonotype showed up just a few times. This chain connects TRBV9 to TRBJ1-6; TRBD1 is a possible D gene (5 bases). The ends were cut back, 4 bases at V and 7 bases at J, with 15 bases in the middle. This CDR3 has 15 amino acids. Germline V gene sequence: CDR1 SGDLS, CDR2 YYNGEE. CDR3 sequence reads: CASSPTVSGNSPLHF. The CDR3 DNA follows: TGTGCCAGCAGCCCGACAGTCAGTGGGAATTCACCCCTCCACTTT.

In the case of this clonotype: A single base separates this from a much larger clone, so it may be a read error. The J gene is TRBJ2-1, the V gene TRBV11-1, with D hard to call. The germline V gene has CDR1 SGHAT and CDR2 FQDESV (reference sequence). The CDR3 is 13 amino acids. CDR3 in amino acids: CASPRRAYNGQFF. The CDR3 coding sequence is TGTGCCAGCCCCCGGCGAGCTTACAATGGGCAGTTCTTC.

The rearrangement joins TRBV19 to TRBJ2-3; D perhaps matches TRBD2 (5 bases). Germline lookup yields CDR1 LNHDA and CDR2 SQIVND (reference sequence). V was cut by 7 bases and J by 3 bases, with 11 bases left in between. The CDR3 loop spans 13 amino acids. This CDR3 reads CASTQRRTDTQYF. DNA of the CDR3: TGTGCCAGTACCCAGAGGAGGACAGATACGCAGTATTTT.

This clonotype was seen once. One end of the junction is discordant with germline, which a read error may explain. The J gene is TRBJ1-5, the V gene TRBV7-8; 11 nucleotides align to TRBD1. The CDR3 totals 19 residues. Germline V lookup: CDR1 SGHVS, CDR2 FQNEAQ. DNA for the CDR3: TGTGCCAGCGGCTTGCACTCCGGGACAGGGGGATATAGCAATCAGCCCCAGCATTTT. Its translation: CASGLHSGTGGYSNQPQHF.

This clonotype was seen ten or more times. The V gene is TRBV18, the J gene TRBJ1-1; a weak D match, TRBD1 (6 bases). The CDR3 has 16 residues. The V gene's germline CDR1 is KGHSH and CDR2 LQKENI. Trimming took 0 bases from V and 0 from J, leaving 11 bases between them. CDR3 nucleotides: TGTGCCAGCTCACCACCGTATACAGGGTTGAACACTGAAGCTTTCTTT. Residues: CASSPPYTGLNTEAFF.

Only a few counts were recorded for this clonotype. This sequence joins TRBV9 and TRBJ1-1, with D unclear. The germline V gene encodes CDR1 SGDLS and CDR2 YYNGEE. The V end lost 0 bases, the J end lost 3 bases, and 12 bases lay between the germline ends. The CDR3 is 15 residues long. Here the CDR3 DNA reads TGTGCCAGCAGCGTAGAAAAACGCCGGGACACTGAAGCTTTCTTT. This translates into CASSVEKRRDTEAFF.

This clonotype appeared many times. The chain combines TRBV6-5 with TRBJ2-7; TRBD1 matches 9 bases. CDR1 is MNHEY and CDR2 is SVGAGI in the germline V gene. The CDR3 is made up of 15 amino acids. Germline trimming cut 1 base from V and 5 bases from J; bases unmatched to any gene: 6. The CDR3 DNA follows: TGTGCCAGCAGTTACTTGGGACAGGGTAACCACGAGCAGTACTTC. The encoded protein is CASSYLGQGNHEQYF.

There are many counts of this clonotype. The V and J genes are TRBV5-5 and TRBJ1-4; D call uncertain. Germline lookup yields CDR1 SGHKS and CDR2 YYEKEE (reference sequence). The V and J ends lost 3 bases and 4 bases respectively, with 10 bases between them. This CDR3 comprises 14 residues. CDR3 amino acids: CASSWEWSNEKLFF. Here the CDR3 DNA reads TGTGCCAGCAGCTGGGAGTGGAGTAATGAAAAACTGTTTTTT.

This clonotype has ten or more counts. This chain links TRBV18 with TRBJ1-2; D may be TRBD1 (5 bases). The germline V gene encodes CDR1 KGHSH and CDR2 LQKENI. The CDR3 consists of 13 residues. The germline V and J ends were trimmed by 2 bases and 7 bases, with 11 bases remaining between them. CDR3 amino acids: CASSPGRRGGYTF. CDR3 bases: TGTGCCAGCTCACCAGGTAGAAGGGGTGGCTACACCTTC.

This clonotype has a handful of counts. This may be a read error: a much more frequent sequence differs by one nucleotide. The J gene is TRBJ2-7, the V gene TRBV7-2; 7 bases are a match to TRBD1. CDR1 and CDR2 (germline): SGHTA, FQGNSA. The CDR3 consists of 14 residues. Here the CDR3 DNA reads TGTGCCGGCAGCTTAGGGGCAGGGGGCTACGAGCAGTACTTC. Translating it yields CAGSLGAGGYEQYF.

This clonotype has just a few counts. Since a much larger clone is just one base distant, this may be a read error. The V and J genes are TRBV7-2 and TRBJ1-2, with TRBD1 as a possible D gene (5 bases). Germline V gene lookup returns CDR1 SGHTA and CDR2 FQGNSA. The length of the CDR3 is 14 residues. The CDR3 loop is CACSLARGSFGYTF. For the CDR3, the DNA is TGTGCCTGCAGCTTAGCGCGGGGGTCCTTTGGCTACACCTTC.

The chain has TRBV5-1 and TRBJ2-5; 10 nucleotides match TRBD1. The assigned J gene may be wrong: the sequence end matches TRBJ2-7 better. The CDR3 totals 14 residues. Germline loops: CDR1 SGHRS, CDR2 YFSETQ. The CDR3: CASSERTGGYEQYF. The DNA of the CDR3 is TGCGCCAGCAGCGAAAGGACAGGGGGCTACGAGCAGTACTTC.

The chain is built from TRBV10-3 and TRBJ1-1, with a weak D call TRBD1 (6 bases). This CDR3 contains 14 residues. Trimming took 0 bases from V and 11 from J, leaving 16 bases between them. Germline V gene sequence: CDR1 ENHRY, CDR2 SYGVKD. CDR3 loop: CAISESRQAPSAFF. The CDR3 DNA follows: TGTGCCATCAGTGAGTCAAGACAGGCCCCCTCGGCTTTCTTT.

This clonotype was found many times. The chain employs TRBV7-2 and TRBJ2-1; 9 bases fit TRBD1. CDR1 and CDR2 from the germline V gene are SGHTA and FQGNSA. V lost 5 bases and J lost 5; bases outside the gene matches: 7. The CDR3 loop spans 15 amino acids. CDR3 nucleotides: TGTGCCAGCAGCCAAGGACAGGGGTCAAACAATGAGCAGTTCTTC. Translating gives CASSQGQGSNNEQFF.

Here the CDR3 reads CAWSVNQGKFLYF. CDR3 bases: TGTGCCTGGAGTGTAAACCAGGGGAAATTCCTGTACTTC. The rearrangement uses TRBV30 and TRBJ2-7; perhaps TRBD1 as D (6 bases). CDR3 length: 13 residues. The germline CDR1 and CDR2 sequences are GTSNPN and SVGIG (reference sequence). V lost 0 bases and J 12 bases, leaving 18 bases between the germline ends.

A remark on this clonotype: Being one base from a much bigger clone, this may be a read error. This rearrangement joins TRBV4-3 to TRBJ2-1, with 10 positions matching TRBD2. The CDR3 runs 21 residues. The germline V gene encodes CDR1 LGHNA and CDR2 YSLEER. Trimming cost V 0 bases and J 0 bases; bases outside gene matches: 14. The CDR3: CASSQDRATSGTFFSYNEQFF. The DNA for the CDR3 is TGCGCCAGCAGCCAAGATAGGGCCACTAGCGGGACCTTTTTCTCCTACAATGAGCAGTTCTTC.

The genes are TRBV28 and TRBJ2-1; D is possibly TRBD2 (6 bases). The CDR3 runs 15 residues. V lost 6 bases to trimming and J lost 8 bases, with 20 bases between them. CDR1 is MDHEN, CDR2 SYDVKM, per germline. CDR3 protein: CASSPPGDICYEQFF. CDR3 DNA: TGTGCCAGCAGCCCCCCGGGGGATATTTGCTATGAGCAGTTCTTC. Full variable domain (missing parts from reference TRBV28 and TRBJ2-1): DVKVTQSSRYLVKRTGEKVFLECVQDMDHENMFWYRQDPGLGLRLIYFSYDVKMKEKGDIPEGYSVSREKKERFSLILESASTNQTSMYLCASSPPGDICYEQFFGPGTRLTVL.

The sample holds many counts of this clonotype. The CDR3 nucleotides are TGTGCCAGCAGCTTAAAACGGGTAAACACTGAAGCTTTCTTT. The encoded protein is CASSLKRVNTEAFF. The chain combines TRBV7-9 with TRBJ1-1; unclear D gene. Trimming left V 2 bases short and J 2 bases short, with 9 bases between. The CDR3 has 14 residues. The germline CDR1 and CDR2 sequences are SEHNR and FQNEAQ (reference sequence).

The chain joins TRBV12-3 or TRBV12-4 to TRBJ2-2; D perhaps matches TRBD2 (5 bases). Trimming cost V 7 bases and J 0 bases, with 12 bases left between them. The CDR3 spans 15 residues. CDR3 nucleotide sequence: TGTGCCAGCAATGGTAGAGGGACGAACACCGGGGAGCTGTTTTTT. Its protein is CASNGRGTNTGELFF.